The 15 T cell receptor beta chains reported below all come from one sample, sequenced in a study of CD8 T cells in ankylosing spondylitis. A single record per CDR3 protein comes from TCRdb applying MiXCR to the 5' RACE reads. Counted here are some 250,000 distinct CDR3 sequences, approximately 24% occurring once; the ten biggest clones make up approximately 0.61%. The specimen sequenced was blood, either unsorted or a sorted T cell fraction (not recorded which). These receptors originate from a male donor with ankylosing spondylitis or in good health (not recorded which).

The chain joins TRBV5-6 to TRBJ2-3; no clear D. Trimming removed 9 bases at V and 2 bases at J, with 16 bases between. Germline-derived CDR1 and CDR2 are SGHDT and YYEEEE. The length of the CDR3 is 14 residues. The CDR3 DNA follows: TGTGCCATGGGCGCCGGGTTCCACACAGATACGCAGTATTTT. Amino acids: CAMGAGFHTDTQYF.

The gene calls are TRBV20-1 and TRBJ2-5; no clear D. V was cut by 5 bases and J by 3 bases, with 10 bases left in between. Germline CDR1 and CDR2: DFQATT and SNEGSKA (reference sequence). This CDR3 is built from 12 residues. The CDR3 protein is CSALLLKETQYF. DNA of the CDR3: TGCAGTGCTCTTCTCCTAAAAGAGACCCAGTACTTC.

This clonotype was observed a few times. The CDR3 DNA sequence: TGTGCCAGCAGCCCCCGGGCCTGGGCTGGAGAGACCCAGTACTTC. Its translation: CASSPRAWAGETQYF. V usage is TRBV9 and J usage is TRBJ2-5, with unresolved D. CDR3 size: 15 residues. CDR1 is SGDLS and CDR2 is YYNGEE in the germline V gene. V was cut by 4 bases and J by 4 bases, with 17 bases left in between.

There are a few counts of this clonotype. The V and J genes are TRBV20-1 and TRBJ2-5; the match to TRBD2 covers 7 bases. Germline trimming cut 2 bases from V and 0 bases from J; bases unmatched to any gene: 9. Germline V gives CDR1 DFQATT, CDR2 SNEGSKA (reference sequence). This CDR3 is 16 amino acids long. This CDR3 is CSARSLAELYQETQYF. CDR3 in DNA: TGCAGTGCTAGATCCCTAGCGGAGCTGTACCAAGAGACCCAGTACTTC.

This clonotype was seen many times. The chain is built from TRBV28 and TRBJ2-3; possible D gene TRBD1, 5 bases. The V gene's germline CDR1 is MDHEN and CDR2 SYDVKM. V was clipped by 4 bases and J by 1 base, with 12 bases between them. CDR3 length: 15 residues. CDR3 nucleotide sequence: TGTGCCAGCAGTTCATACCACAGGCGCACAGATACGCAGTATTTT. Amino acids: CASSSYHRRTDTQYF.

The CDR3 nucleotides read TGTGCCACCGTTGTCCTCCCTGGGGCCAACGTCCTGACTTTC. It specifies CATVVLPGANVLTF. J is TRBJ2-6 and V is TRBV15; D is ambiguous. V gave up 8 bases and J gave up 2 bases, with 10 bases separating them. The CDR3 has 14 residues. Germline V gene lookup returns CDR1 LNHNV and CDR2 YYDKDF (reference sequence).

This sequence joins TRBV10-2 and TRBJ1-1; TRBD1 is a possible D gene (6 bases). In germline, CDR1 is WSHSY, CDR2 SAAADI. CDR3 length: 14 residues. Trimming took 6 bases from V and 2 from J, leaving 13 bases between them. The chain's CDR3 is CASRPDRRNTEAFF. The CDR3 region has the DNA TGCGCCAGCAGGCCCGACAGGAGAAACACTGAAGCTTTCTTT.

The genes are TRBV12-3 or TRBV12-4 and TRBJ2-1; 7 bases line up with TRBD1. The CDR3 totals 14 residues. V lost 6 bases and J lost 4; bases outside the gene matches: 6. The CDR3 sequence: CASRLKQGYNEQFF. The CDR3 DNA reads TGTGCCAGCAGGCTTAAACAGGGGTACAATGAGCAGTTCTTC.

This clonotype was detected many times. The rearrangement joins TRBV29-1 to TRBJ2-1; D remains ambiguous. Trimming cost V 3 bases and J 0 bases, with 12 bases left between them. Germline V CDR1 and CDR2: SQVTM, ANQGSEA. The CDR3 is made up of 15 amino acids. This CDR3 is CSVDDGRSSYNEQFF. CDR3 nucleotides: TGCAGCGTTGATGACGGGCGTAGCTCCTACAATGAGCAGTTCTTC.

Turning to this clonotype: A read error may account for a junction end that differs from germline. The rearrangement links TRBV6-5 to TRBJ2-5; 13 nucleotides match TRBD2. The V gene's germline CDR1 is MNHEY and CDR2 SVGAGI. The CDR3 consists of 15 residues. The CDR3 nucleotides read TGTGTCAGCAAATTACTAGCGGGGGGGTCGGAGACCCAGTACTTC. Translated: CVSKLLAGGSETQYF.

Worth noting for this clonotype: With a much larger clone just one base away, this may be a read error. This chain joins TRBV20-1 and TRBJ2-7; 7 positions agree with TRBD2. The CDR3 extends over 10 amino acids. Per germline, CDR1 DFQATT and CDR2 SNEGSKA (reference sequence). CDR3 DNA sequence: TGCTGTGCGGGGGACTACGAGCAGTACTTC. Translating it yields CCAGDYEQYF.

This clonotype came up many times. The rearrangement joins TRBV29-1 to TRBJ1-3, with 9 bases fitting TRBD1. This CDR3 is 15 amino acids long. Germline-derived CDR1 and CDR2 are SQVTM and ANQGSEA. V lost 6 bases, J lost 1 base, and 7 bases stayed unmatched. The CDR3 is CSVRRGTGSGNTIYF. The CDR3 DNA is TGCAGCGTCCGGCGGGGGACAGGGTCTGGAAACACCATATATTTT. Together with reference TRBV29-1 and TRBJ1-3, the CDR3 gives the full variable domain: SAVISQKPSRDICQRGTSLTIQCQVDSQVTMMFWYRQQPGQSLTLIATANQGSEATYESGFVIDKFPISRPNLTFSTLTVSNMSPEDSSIYLCSVRRGTGSGNTIYFGEGSWLTVV.

In this sample, this clonotype turned up many times. The chain uses TRBV20-1 and TRBJ1-2; D is ambiguous. Germline values: CDR1 DFQATT, CDR2 SNEGSKA (reference sequence). The length of the CDR3 is 12 residues. V was cut by 3 bases and J by 6 bases, with 11 bases left in between. Written as DNA, the CDR3 is TGCAGTGCTAGTTTCCAAATCGATGGCTACACCTTC. This sequence encodes CSASFQIDGYTF.

This clonotype was counted at least ten times. J is TRBJ2-3 and V is TRBV9; the D is unclear. Germline CDR1 is SGDLS and CDR2 is YYNGEE. This CDR3 region has 15 residues. V shed 4 bases and J shed 0 bases, with 12 bases lying between them. The CDR3 sequence: CASSKGGASTDTQYF. The CDR3 DNA reads as TGTGCCAGCAGCAAAGGTGGAGCTAGCACAGATACGCAGTATTTT.

This clonotype has a handful of counts. The chain uses TRBV30 and TRBJ2-2; tentatively, D is TRBD1 or TRBD2 (6 bases each). This CDR3 is built from 13 residues. V was pared by 1 base and J by 6 bases, with 9 bases between. Germline V gene data show CDR1 as GTSNPN and CDR2 as SVGIG (reference sequence). The CDR3 DNA sequence: TGTGCCTGGAGTGAGGAGGGGGCCGGGGAGCTGTTTTTT. Protein sequence: CAWSEEGAGELFF.